The rows below give T cell receptor beta chains drawn from one sample of a study of beta chain features in type 1 diabetes. Some clones are missing from TCRdb's copy, which holds only in-frame ones; the method was immunoSEQ multiplex PCR. The sample shows about 270,000 clones, 13% to 15% of them seen only once. The sequenced sample consisted of naive CD4+ T cells from blood. The origin of the receptors is a woman aged 40 to 55 in good health. Each CDR3 is given with its conserved first and last residue. The D gene is left open where the match is weak. Expanded clones get a size class; other rows say once, few or many, or leave the size out.

clone_size	d_call	v_call	j_call	cdr3_nt	cdr3_aa
.	.	TRBV7-2	TRBJ2-2	TGTGCCAGCAGTGACGAACTCAGGCGAAACACCGGGGAGCTGTTTTTT	CASSDELRRNTGELFF
.	TRBD2	TRBV5-1	TRBJ2-1	TGCGCCAGCAGCTCAAGGGAGGGCAGCGTCCGCAATGAGCAGTTCTTC	CASSSREGSVRNEQFF
few	TRBD2	TRBV10-3	TRBJ2-5	TGTGCCATCGGGCGGGGGGAACAAGAGACCCAGTACTTC	CAIGRGEQETQYF
few	.	TRBV5-1	TRBJ1-5	TGCGCCAGCAGCACGACAGGACGAGATCAGCCCCAGCATTTT	CASSTTGRDQPQHF
few	.	TRBV19	TRBJ1-2	TGTGCCAGTAGTATAGATCAGCGAGGATTTCGAGGCTACACCTTC	CASSIDQRGFRGYTF
.	.	TRBV2	TRBJ1-2	TGTGCCAGCAGCGGGTGGGGAGCTAACTATGGCTACACCTTC	CASSGWGANYGYTF
.	.	TRBV12-5	TRBJ2-2	TGTGCTAGTGGTACCAGACAGAAGCCGAACACCGGGGAGCTGTTTTTT	CASGTRQKPNTGELFF
.	TRBD2	TRBV27	TRBJ2-1	TGTGCCAGCAGCCGTTTGTCTAGCGGGGGCTCCTACAATGAGCAGTTCTTC	CASSRLSSGGSYNEQFF
few	TRBD2	TRBV19	TRBJ2-1	TGTGCCAGTAGTACCCCAGCTACCAGGCGGGGGGTGTACAATGAGCAGTTCTTC	CASSTPATRRGVYNEQFF
few	.	TRBV27	TRBJ2-2	TGTGCCAGCAGTTTATCGAACAGGTTAAGCACCGGGGAGCTGTTTTTT	CASSLSNRLSTGELFF
.	.	TRBV10-1	TRBJ2-2	TGCGCCAGCAGAGGGGATTTTAAAACCGGGGAGCTGTTTTTT	CASRGDFKTGELFF
few	.	TRBV21-1	TRBJ2-1	TGTGCCAGACTCCCTGGCGGTTCTAGCGGGGTTCGGGACAATGAGCAGTTCTTC	CARLPGGSSGVRDNEQFF
few	TRBD2	TRBV7-2	TRBJ2-1	TGTGCCAGCAGCTTATTGGCGGGGGGCCTTCCGGGGAATGAGCAGTTCTTC	CASSLLAGGLPGNEQFF
.	.	TRBV19	TRBJ2-1	TGTGCCAGTAGGACGGGACTTGGCTACAATGAGCAGTTCTTC	CASRTGLGYNEQFF
.	.	TRBV6-5	TRBJ1-2	TGTGCCAGCAGTTACTCGAAGGCGGATAACTATGGCTACACCTTC	CASSYSKADNYGYTF
few	TRBD2	TRBV11-2	TRBJ2-3	TGTGCCAGCTCCCTTGGGACTAGCGGCGGTACGGATACGCAGTATTTT	CASSLGTSGGTDTQYF
few	.	TRBV18	TRBJ1-4	TGTGCCAGCTCCCGAGCGACTAATGAAAAACTGTTTTTT	CASSRATNEKLFF
few	.	TRBV21-1	TRBJ2-3	TGTGCCAGCAGCTTTCTCTCCTACTTCCTCCCAGATACGCAGTATTTT	CASSFLSYFLPDTQYF
few	.	TRBV29-1	TRBJ2-7	TGCAGCCTTGACTGGGCCTCCAGGGCACACTCCTACGAGCAGTACTTC	CSLDWASRAHSYEQYF
few	TRBD1	TRBV5-5	TRBJ2-3	TGTGCCAGCAGCTCACAGGGGTTCACAGATACGCAGTATTTT	CASSSQGFTDTQYF
.	.	TRBV14	TRBJ2-7	TGTGCCAGCAGCCATAGCTCCTACGAGCAGTACTTC	CASSHSSYEQYF
few	TRBD2	TRBV7-9	TRBJ2-3	TGTGCCAGCAGCTCCCCTGGAGCGGGGGGCCTGACGAGCACAGATACGCAGTATTTT	CASSSPGAGGLTSTDTQYF
.	.	TRBV7-2	TRBJ2-2	TGTGCCAGCAGCCGACAGAACACCGGGGAGCTGTTTTTT	CASSRQNTGELFF
.	.	TRBV11-3	TRBJ2-7	TGTGCCAGCAGCCGGCGGCGGATGACCGGGTCTTACTACGAGCAGTACTTC	CASSRRRMTGSYYEQYF
.	TRBD1	TRBV9	TRBJ2-1	TGTGCCAGCGAGGGGGACAGGGTTCGCGAGCAGTTCTTC	CASEGDRVREQFF
few	.	TRBV5-5	TRBJ1-6	TGTGCCAGCAGCCATACGAGTAGGGGCTATAATTCACCCCTCCACTTT	CASSHTSRGYNSPLHF
.	TRBD1	TRBV29-1	TRBJ1-1	TGCAGCGTCACCGGCGAGGGGGCGCACACTGAAGCTTTCTTT	CSVTGEGAHTEAFF
few	TRBD1	TRBV10-1	TRBJ2-7	TGCGCCAGCAGTGGAACCGGGACAGGGACATACGAGCAGTACTTC	CASSGTGTGTYEQYF